The present T cell receptor beta chain was sequenced within a study of CD8+ T cells in alopecia areata. Study information: The protocol delivered tofacitinib for 6 to 18 months, then withdrew it for 6 months.

The CDR3 is 14 residues long. The V gene's germline CDR1 is MGHDK and CDR2 SYGVNS. The V end was cut by 1 base, the J end by 7 bases, with 10 bases between. Reverse transcription of extracted RNA yielded cDNA, which provided the sequencing template. Libraries were prepared by immunoSEQ multiplex PCR; TCRdb keeps only in-frame clonotypes and omits some of them. Here the sample spans 160,000 or so clones, roughly 65% being singletons. Indicated treatment: oral pan-JAK inhibitor, 5-10 mg twice daily. Samples from alopecia areata patients were lesional scalp punch biopsies and peripheral blood. A FACSAria was used to sort CD4+ and CD8+ T cells. These cells came from PBMCs.

This receptor was obtained from a human donor with alopecia areata. The chain couples TRBV25-1 to TRBJ1-4; D is unclear. The sequenced sample was CD4+ T cells sorted from blood, obtained at week 4, from a patient treated with tofacitinib. CDR3 sequence reads: CASSEWGSGEKLFF. CDR3 nucleotide sequence: TGTGCCAGCAGTGAATGGGGTAGTGGTGAAAAACTGTTTTTT.